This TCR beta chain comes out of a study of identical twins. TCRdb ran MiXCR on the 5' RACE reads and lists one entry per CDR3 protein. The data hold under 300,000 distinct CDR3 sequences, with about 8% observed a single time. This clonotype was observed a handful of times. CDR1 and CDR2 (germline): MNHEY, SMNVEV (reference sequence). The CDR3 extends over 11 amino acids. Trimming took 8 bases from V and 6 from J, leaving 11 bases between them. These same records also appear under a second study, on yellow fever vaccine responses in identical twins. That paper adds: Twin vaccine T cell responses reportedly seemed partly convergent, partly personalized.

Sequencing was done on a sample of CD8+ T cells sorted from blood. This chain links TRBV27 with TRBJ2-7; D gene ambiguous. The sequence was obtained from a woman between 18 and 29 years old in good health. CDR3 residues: CASSSSGEQYF. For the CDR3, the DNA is TGTGCCAGCTCAAGTAGTGGCGAGCAGTACTTC.